This T cell receptor (beta chain) originates from a study of T-cell memory formation after mild COVID-19. Broader study findings: Memory sampled before infection contained some responding clones, suggesting cross-reactive memory joined.

A word on this clonotype: Its antigen is unknown.

J gave up 4 bases and V 5 bases, and 12 bases lay outside the gene matches. This CDR3 has 16 residues. The germline V gene has CDR1 SGHTA and CDR2 FQGNSA. MiXCR, applied by TCRdb to the 5' RACE reads, yields one record per CDR3 protein. This table holds some 440,000 distinct CDR3 sequences, 20% to 25% found once. This chain joins TRBV7-2 and TRBJ2-5; 8 bases fit TRBD2. Sequencing was carried out using PBMCs or a T cell subset sorted from them (not recorded which). The receptor was isolated from an adult woman who had mild COVID-19 (a few samples of this study predate the infection). Cell type and time point are not known. Written as DNA, the CDR3 is TGTGCCAGCAGCCAAGAGGGACTAGTGATGGGAGAGACCCAGTACTTC. Its protein is CASSQEGLVMGETQYF.